This paragraph reports one T cell receptor (beta chain). The data originate from a study of blood T cell repertoires in COVID-19. Study-level information: Samples of COVID-19 (acute and convalescent) were obtained from the United States, Italy and Spain.

TCRdb keeps only in-frame clones here, not all; method: immunoSEQ multiplex PCR. The data contain fewer than 90,000 clones, approximately 90% of them seen just once; the ten biggest clones take up around 14%. From germline, CDR1 is SGHRS and CDR2 YFSETQ. Trimming pared 7 bases from V and 6 bases from J, leaving 19 bases between. The CDR3 runs 15 residues. The sequenced sample consisted of peripheral blood. The receptor was derived from a male donor with acute or convalescent COVID-19. The chain is built from TRBV5-1 and TRBJ2-2, with D tentatively TRBD2 (6 bases). The CDR3 DNA follows: TGCGCCAGCGCAGCTTGGGGGGAGATGGCCGGGGAGCTGTTTTTT. It codes for CASAAWGEMAGELFF.